A selection of T cell receptor beta chains follows, all from one sample in a study of T cell responses to AZD1222 COVID-19 vaccine. Profiling relied on immunoSEQ multiplex PCR, and the TCRdb table lists in-frame clones only, not all of them. The data show around 130,000 clones, over 75% seen once. The starting material was peripheral blood, obtained 28 days after the second AZD1222 dose. Receptors originate from an adult who received the AZD1222 COVID-19 vaccine. Both conserved end residues are part of each CDR3. The D gene is left open where the match is weak. Clone size, where shown, is once, few, many, or a class for clones that have expanded.

D gene	J gene	V gene	clone size	CDR3 protein	CDR3 DNA
TRBD2	TRBJ2-1	TRBV7-8	.	CASLLGRGVYNEQFF	TGTGCCAGCCTCCTTGGGCGGGGGGTCTACAATGAGCAGTTCTTC
TRBD2	TRBJ2-1	TRBV7-9	.	CASSPSWTSGMYNEQFF	TGTGCCAGCAGCCCCAGTTGGACTAGCGGGATGTACAATGAGCAGTTCTTC
.	TRBJ2-5	TRBV7-2	.	CASSLRIGETQYF	TGTGCCAGCAGCTTAAGGATCGGGGAGACCCAGTACTTC
.	TRBJ1-1	TRBV28	.	CASSGWNTEAFF	TGTGCCAGCAGCGGATGGAACACTGAAGCTTTCTTT
.	TRBJ1-5	TRBV6-5	few	CASRPQGLTPQPQHF	TGTGCCAGCAGACCTCAGGGTCTCACACCTCAGCCCCAGCATTTT
.	TRBJ2-2	TRBV27	.	CASSLLSSVLNTGELFF	TGTGCCAGCAGTTTACTGTCTTCGGTTTTGAACACCGGGGAGCTGTTTTTT
.	TRBJ1-2	TRBV20-1	.	CSASLQGHGYTF	TGCAGTGCTAGTCTACAGGGCCATGGCTACACCTTC
TRBD2	TRBJ2-6	TRBV19	.	CASSATFGGTGANVLTF	TGTGCCAGTAGTGCCACATTCGGGGGGACTGGGGCCAACGTCCTGACTTTC
TRBD1	TRBJ2-1	TRBV4-2	.	CASSLSDRGTYNEQFF	TGTGCCAGCAGCCTTTCGGACAGGGGGACCTACAATGAGCAGTTCTTC
TRBD1	TRBJ2-7	TRBV27	few	CASSWIDRDEQYF	TGTGCCAGCAGTTGGATAGACAGGGACGAGCAGTACTTC
.	TRBJ2-2	TRBV5-8	.	CASSLDRAGTGELFF	TGTGCCAGCAGCTTGGACAGGGCCGGCACCGGGGAGCTGTTTTTT
.	TRBJ1-1	TRBV7-2	.	CASSLPRRDAIAFF	TGTGCCAGCAGCTTACCCAGGAGGGATGCCATAGCTTTCTTT
.	TRBJ1-6	TRBV19	once	CASSPPRKGTYSPLHF	TGTGCCAGTAGTCCCCCACGGAAGGGAACGTACTCACCCCTCCACTTT
.	TRBJ2-7	TRBV10-3	.	CATRGPQGYEQYF	TGTGCCACAAGGGGACCTCAGGGTTACGAGCAGTACTTC
TRBD1	TRBJ1-5	TRBV18	.	CASSTGGGNQPQHF	TGTGCCAGCTCGACAGGGGGAGGCAATCAGCCCCAGCATTTT
.	TRBJ2-2	TRBV5-1	.	CASTSAGNYGELFF	TGCGCCAGCACTAGCGCGGGGAACTACGGGGAGCTGTTTTTT
TRBD1	TRBJ2-1	TRBV7-7	.	CASSLGQGAYNEQFF	TGTGCTAGCAGCTTAGGGCAGGGGGCCTACAATGAGCAGTTCTTC
TRBD1	TRBJ1-1	TRBV2	.	CAIPSGQASPRDTEAFF	TGTGCCATCCCGTCGGGACAGGCTTCTCCTCGGGACACTGAAGCTTTCTTT
TRBD1	TRBJ1-2	TRBV4-1	.	CASSQANPGGPIYGYTF	TGCGCCAGCAGCCAAGCCAATCCAGGGGGCCCAATCTATGGCTACACCTTC
.	TRBJ2-5	TRBV3-1/TRBV3-2	.	CASSPGTLQETQYF	TGTGCCAGCAGCCCGGGGACACTTCAAGAGACCCAGTACTTC
.	TRBJ1-1	TRBV30	.	CAWSLGGWTEAFF	TGTGCCTGGAGTCTAGGGGGTTGGACTGAAGCTTTCTTT
.	TRBJ2-5	TRBV7-2	.	CASSLQVQETQYF	TGTGCCAGCAGCTTACAGGTCCAAGAGACCCAGTACTTC
TRBD2	TRBJ2-1	TRBV29-1	once	CSVELFLTSGGAIPQFF	TGCAGCGTTGAATTGTTTCTGACTAGCGGGGGGGCGATACCGCAGTTCTTC
.	TRBJ1-4	TRBV2	once	CASTIAEKLFF	TGTGCCAGCACCATAGCTGAAAAACTGTTTTTT
.	TRBJ2-7	TRBV10-3	.	CAISETYEQYF	TGTGCCATCAGTGAGACGTACGAGCAGTACTTC
.	TRBJ1-2	TRBV12-5	once	CASGPSGGSNYGYTF	TGTGCTAGTGGCCCCTCCGGCGGCTCTAACTATGGCTACACCTTC
TRBD2	TRBJ2-3	TRBV9	.	CASSVGAGGLFTDTQYF	TGTGCCAGCAGCGTAGGAGCGGGGGGACTGTTCACAGATACGCAGTATTTT
.	TRBJ1-3	TRBV19	.	CASSIEQEDSGNTIYF	TGTGCCAGTAGTATTGAACAGGAGGACTCTGGAAACACCATATATTTT
.	TRBJ2-7	TRBV11-3	few	CASSLEAGYEQYF	TGTGCCAGCAGCTTAGAAGCAGGCTACGAGCAGTACTTC
.	TRBJ1-2	TRBV5-1	.	CASSGSEDGYTF	TGCGCCAGCAGCGGATCAGAAGATGGCTACACCTTC
TRBD2	TRBJ2-3	TRBV5-1	once	CASSSAGLAGDPDTQYF	TGCGCCAGCAGCTCCGCGGGACTAGCGGGGGACCCAGATACGCAGTATTTT
.	TRBJ1-1	TRBV5-6	.	CASSFSGYTEAFF	TGTGCCAGCAGCTTCTCAGGGTACACTGAAGCTTTCTTT
.	TRBJ1-2	TRBV7-8	once	CASSLSGSGYGYTF	TGTGCCAGCAGCTTGTCAGGGTCCGGGTATGGCTACACCTTC
.	TRBJ2-4	TRBV15	once	CATSSASQVRTGGLHAKNIQYF	TGTGCCACCAGCAGTGCATCCCAGGTAAGGACAGGAGGGCTACACGCCAAAAACATTCAGTACTTC
TRBD1	TRBJ2-7	TRBV3-1/TRBV3-2	few	CASSLPGQGPGEQYF	TGTGCCAGCAGCCTTCCGGGACAGGGGCCTGGCGAGCAGTACTTC
.	TRBJ1-2	TRBV6-5	.	CASSKSSEGYGYTF	TGTGCCAGCAGTAAGTCATCGGAGGGCTATGGCTACACCTTC
.	TRBJ1-2	TRBV28	.	CASSLNTRGSDGYTF	TGTGCCAGCAGTTTAAACACAAGGGGATCGGACGGCTACACCTTC
.	TRBJ2-5	TRBV11-3	.	CASSSGGAPYF	TGTGCCAGCAGCTCTGGGGGGGCCCCGTACTTC
.	TRBJ1-5	TRBV2	.	CASRTDTASNQPQHF	TGTGCCAGCAGGACGGACACCGCTAGCAATCAGCCCCAGCATTTT
TRBD2	TRBJ2-1	TRBV6-2/TRBV6-3	.	CASSYTSGEYNEQFF	TGTGCCAGCAGCTATACTAGCGGGGAGTACAATGAGCAGTTCTTC
.	TRBJ1-1	TRBV12-3/TRBV12-4	.	CASRYREATEAFF	TGTGCCAGCAGATACAGGGAAGCCACTGAAGCTTTCTTT
TRBD1	TRBJ1-6	TRBV3-1/TRBV3-2	.	CASSPTGGNSPLHF	TGTGCCAGCAGCCCGACAGGGGGAAATTCACCCCTCCACTTT
.	TRBJ1-6	TRBV7-9	.	CASSQQPADSSYNSPLHF	TGTGCCAGCAGTCAACAGCCGGCAGACAGCTCCTATAATTCACCCCTCCACTTT
TRBD1	TRBJ2-2	TRBV11-3	once	CASSLERDRLNTGELFF	TGTGCCAGCAGCTTAGAAAGGGACAGGCTTAACACCGGGGAGCTGTTTTTT
.	TRBJ2-1	TRBV6-6	.	CASSTSTRKGIYEQFF	TGTGCCAGCAGTACATCGACAAGGAAGGGTATCTATGAGCAGTTCTTC
.	TRBJ1-3	TRBV30	.	CAWSIGGSGNTIYF	TGTGCCTGGAGTATAGGGGGCTCTGGAAACACCATATATTTT
.	TRBJ1-6	TRBV5-5	.	CASSFLGRNNSPLHF	TGTGCCAGCAGTTTCCTTGGTAGGAATAATTCACCCCTCCACTTT
.	TRBJ2-7	TRBV6-6	.	CASSSTGIGGYEQYF	TGTGCCAGCAGCTCCACAGGGATAGGCGGCTACGAGCAGTACTTC
.	TRBJ1-1	TRBV28	.	CASTLGPEAFF	TGTGCCAGCACCTTGGGTCCTGAAGCTTTCTTT
.	TRBJ1-2	TRBV6-1	.	CASRSDVLDYTF	TGTGCCAGCAGATCGGACGTCCTTGACTACACCTTC
TRBD1	TRBJ2-7	TRBV7-2	.	CASSLRQGEYEQYF	TGTGCCAGCAGCTTAAGACAGGGGGAATACGAGCAGTACTTC